Below, 3 T cell receptor beta chains from the same sample are listed, as sequenced in a study of cytomegalovirus exposure and HLA in healthy donors. Use of 60 Vbeta and 13 Jbeta primers characterized the PCR. Method: immunoSEQ multiplex PCR; TCRdb's copy keeps in-frame clones and lacks some. Of about 160,000 clones in the sample, approximately 80% are singletons; the top ten hold approximately 13%. Sequenced material: PBMCs. The receptors stem from a woman aged 50 to 60 in good health and CMV-seronegative.

J is TRBJ2-7 and V is TRBV19; TRBD1 matches 7 bases. Germline values: CDR1 LNHDA, CDR2 SQIVND (reference sequence). This CDR3 region has 15 residues. The J segment lost 3 bases and the V segment lost 5 bases, leaving 10 bases of the junction unmatched. The CDR3 spells CASSPGTVGYYEQYF. CDR3 in DNA: TGTGCCAGTAGTCCGGGGACAGTGGGCTACTACGAGCAGTACTTC.

This chain uses TRBV5-1 with TRBJ1-2; D might be TRBD1 (5 bases). The germline V gene has CDR1 SGHRS and CDR2 YFSETQ. Trimming took off 3 bases at V and 1 base at J, with 10 bases between the two ends. The CDR3 extends over 14 amino acids. CDR3 sequence reads: CASSSDQGNYGYTF. The CDR3 DNA follows: TGCGCCAGCAGCTCCGACCAGGGTAACTATGGCTACACCTTC.

For this clone: A read error may produce the germline difference seen at one junction end. This chain links TRBV19 with TRBJ1-5; no reliable D call. The CDR3 is 13 residues long. Germline lookup yields CDR1 LNHDA and CDR2 SQIVND (reference sequence). The CDR3, as DNA: TGTGCCAGTAGTGTAGAACGGGGTCAGCCCCAGCATTTT. Its translation: CASSVERGQPQHF.